This T cell receptor (beta chain) was sequenced for a study of blood T cell repertoires in COVID-19. Study overall: Samples of COVID-19 (acute and convalescent) were obtained from the United States, Italy and Spain. PBMCs, B-cell-depleted T cells, or T cells provided the cDNA or gDNA that made up the material.

The V end lost 3 bases, the J end lost 1 base, and 8 bases lay between the germline ends. This CDR3 has 14 residues. Germline loops: CDR1 SGHRS, CDR2 YFSETQ. TCRdb's table, derived via immunoSEQ multiplex PCR, lists solely in-frame clones and lacks some. Among roughly 260,000 clones listed, roughly 84% were seen once. In the case of this clone: In the same sample, other DNA sequences code for this CDR3.

The specimen sequenced was peripheral blood. The chain links TRBV5-1 to TRBJ2-1, with a weak D call TRBD2 (6 bases). The receptor comes from a woman between 18 and 30 years old with acute or convalescent COVID-19. The CDR3 here is CASSSEGSYNEQFF. The CDR3, as DNA: TGCGCCAGCAGCTCGGAGGGTTCCTACAATGAGCAGTTCTTC.